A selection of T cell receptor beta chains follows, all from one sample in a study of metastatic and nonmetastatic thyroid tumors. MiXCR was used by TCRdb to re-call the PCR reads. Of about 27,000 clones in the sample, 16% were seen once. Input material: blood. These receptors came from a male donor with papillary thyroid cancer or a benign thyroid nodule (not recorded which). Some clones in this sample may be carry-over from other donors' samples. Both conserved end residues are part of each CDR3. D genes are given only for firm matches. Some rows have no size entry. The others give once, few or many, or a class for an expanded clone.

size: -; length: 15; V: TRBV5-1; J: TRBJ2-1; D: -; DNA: TGCGCCAGCAGCTTGGCAGATAGCTCCTACAATGAGCAGTTCTTC; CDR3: CASSLADSSYNEQFF
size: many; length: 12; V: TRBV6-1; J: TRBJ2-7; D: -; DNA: TGTGCCAGCGACGAAACAGGTTTCGGGCAGTACTTC; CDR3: CASDETGFGQYF
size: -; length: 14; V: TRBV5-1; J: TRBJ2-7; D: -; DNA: TGCGCCAGCTACCCCGGTAGTGTTTACTACGAGCATTACTTC; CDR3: CASYPGSVYYEHYF
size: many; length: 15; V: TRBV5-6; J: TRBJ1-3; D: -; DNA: TGTGCCAGCAGCTTGGTGGGGGCGGAGGGAAACACCATATATTTT; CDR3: CASSLVGAEGNTIYF
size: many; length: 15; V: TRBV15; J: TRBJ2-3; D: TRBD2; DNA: TGTGCCACCAGCAACCCTAGCGGGAGGACAGATACGCAGTATTTT; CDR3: CATSNPSGRTDTQYF
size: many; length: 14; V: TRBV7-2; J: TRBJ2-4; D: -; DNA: TGTGCCAGCAGCCCGGCGGACAGTTATGGCATTCAGTACTTC; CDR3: CASSPADSYGIQYF
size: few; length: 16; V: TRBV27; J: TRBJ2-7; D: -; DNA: TGTGCCAGCAGTTCGATATGTTACTCTAACTCCTACGAGCAGTACTTC; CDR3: CASSSICYSNSYEQYF
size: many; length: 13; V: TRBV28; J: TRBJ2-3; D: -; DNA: TGTGCCAGCGGGGCCGCGAGCACAGATACGCAGTATTTT; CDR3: CASGAASTDTQYF
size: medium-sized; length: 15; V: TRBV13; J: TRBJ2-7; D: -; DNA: TGTGCCAGCAGCTTAGTTCCGCGGGCCTCCTACGAGCAGTACTTC; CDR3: CASSLVPRASYEQYF
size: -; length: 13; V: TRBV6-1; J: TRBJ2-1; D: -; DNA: TGTGCCAGCAGTCGGGGGATGTGGGATGAGCAGTTCTTC; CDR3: CASSRGMWDEQFF
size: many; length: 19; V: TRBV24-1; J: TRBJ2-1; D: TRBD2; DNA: TGTGCCACCAGTGATCGATATAAAATACTAGCGGATTCCTACAATGAGCAGTTCTTC; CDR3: CATSDRYKILADSYNEQFF
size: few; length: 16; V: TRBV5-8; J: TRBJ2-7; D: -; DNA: TGTGCCAGCAGCTTAGAGGGGCACCGTCGTTTCTACGAGCAGTACTTC; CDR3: CASSLEGHRRFYEQYF
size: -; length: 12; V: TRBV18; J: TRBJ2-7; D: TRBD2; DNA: TGTGCCAGCTCCGGGACTAGCGGGGAGCAGTACTTC; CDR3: CASSGTSGEQYF
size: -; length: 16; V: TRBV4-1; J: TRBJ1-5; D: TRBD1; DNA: TGCGCCAGCAGCCAAGACCCGGGACAGTCTGGGCAGCCCCAGCATTTT; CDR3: CASSQDPGQSGQPQHF
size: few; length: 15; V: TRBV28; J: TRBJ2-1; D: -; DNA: TGTGCCAGCAGTTTAGATGGAGTGTCCTACAATGAGCAGTTCTTC; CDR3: CASSLDGVSYNEQFF
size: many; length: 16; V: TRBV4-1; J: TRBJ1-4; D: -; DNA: TGCGCCAGCAGCCAAGAGACAGGCCTCCCGGTTGAAAAACTGTTTTTT; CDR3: CASSQETGLPVEKLFF
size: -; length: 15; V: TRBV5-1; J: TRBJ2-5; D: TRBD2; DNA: TGCGCCAGCAGCTTGGGGACTAGCGGGGGAGAGACCCAGTACTTC; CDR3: CASSLGTSGGETQYF
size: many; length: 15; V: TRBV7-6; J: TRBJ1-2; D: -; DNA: TGTGCCAGCAGCTCCGAGATCTCAGGGGAGCGGGGCTACACCTTC; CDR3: CASSSEISGERGYTF
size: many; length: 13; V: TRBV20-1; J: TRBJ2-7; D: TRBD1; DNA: TGCAGTGCTAGCTTCAACAGGGGGTACGAGCAGTACTTC; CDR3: CSASFNRGYEQYF
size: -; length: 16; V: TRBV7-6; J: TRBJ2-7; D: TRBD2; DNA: TGTGACAGCAGCCCAACGACTAGCGGGAGCTCCTACGAGCAGTACTTC; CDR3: CDSSPTTSGSSYEQYF
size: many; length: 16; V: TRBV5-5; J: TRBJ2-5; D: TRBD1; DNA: TGTGCCAGCAGCTTGGGAAACAGGGGGCGATTAGAGACCCAGTACTTC; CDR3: CASSLGNRGRLETQYF
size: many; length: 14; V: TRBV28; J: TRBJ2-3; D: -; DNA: TGTGCCAGCAGTTTATATCAGGGAACAGATACGCAGTATTTT; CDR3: CASSLYQGTDTQYF
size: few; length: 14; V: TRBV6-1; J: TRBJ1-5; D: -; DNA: TGTGCCAGCAGAGATCCTACGGGCAATCAGCCCCAGCATTTT; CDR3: CASRDPTGNQPQHF
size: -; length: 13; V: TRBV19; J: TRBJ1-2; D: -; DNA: TGTGCCAGTAGTATCCTCGCAATACCTGGCTACACCTTC; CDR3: CASSILAIPGYTF
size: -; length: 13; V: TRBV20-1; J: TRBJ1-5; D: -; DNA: TGCAGTGCTAACTTCAGGGTCAATCAGCCCCAGCATTTT; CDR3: CSANFRVNQPQHF
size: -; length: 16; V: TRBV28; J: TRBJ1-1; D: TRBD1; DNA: TGTGCCAGCAGTTTAGACAGGGGTTATATGAACACTGAAGCTTTCTTT; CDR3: CASSLDRGYMNTEAFF
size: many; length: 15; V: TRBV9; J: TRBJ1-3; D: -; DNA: TGTGCCAGCGCCCCGCCGGCGAGCTCTGGAAACACCATATATTTT; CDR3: CASAPPASSGNTIYF
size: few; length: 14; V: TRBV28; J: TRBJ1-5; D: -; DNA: TGTGCCAGCAGTTTTGAGTGGATTAGCCAGCCCCAGCATTTT; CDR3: CASSFEWISQPQHF
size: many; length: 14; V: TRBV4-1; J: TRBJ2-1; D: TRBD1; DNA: TGCGCCAGCAGCCCATACTTCGACAGGGCTGAGCAGTTCTTC; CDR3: CASSPYFDRAEQFF
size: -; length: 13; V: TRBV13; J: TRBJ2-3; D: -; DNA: TGTTCCAACAGCTTCTGGACCACAGATACGCAGTATTTT; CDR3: CSNSFWTTDTQYF
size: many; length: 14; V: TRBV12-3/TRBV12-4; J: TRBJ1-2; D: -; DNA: TGTGCCAGCAGTTCCCGGGAGTCTAACTATGGCTACACCTTC; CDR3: CASSSRESNYGYTF